One TCR beta chain is described in this entry. The source of the sample is a study of control samples from healthy donors and cancer patients. Profiled with immunoSEQ multiplex PCR; TCRdb holds only in-frame clones, not every one. The sample contains roughly 130,000 clones, 80% to 95% of which appear only once. This CDR3 has 17 residues. The trim removed 0 bases at V and 1 base at J, leaving 2 bases unmatched. CDR1 SGHAT and CDR2 FQDESV come from the germline V gene (reference sequence). This TCR came from a man in his late teens or twenties in good health. This chain links TRBV11-1 with TRBJ2-3; 12 positions match TRBD2. Input material: blood. The CDR3: CASSLARTSGGTDTQYF. Here the CDR3 DNA reads TGTGCCAGCAGCTTAGCGCGGACTAGCGGGGGCACAGATACGCAGTATTTT.